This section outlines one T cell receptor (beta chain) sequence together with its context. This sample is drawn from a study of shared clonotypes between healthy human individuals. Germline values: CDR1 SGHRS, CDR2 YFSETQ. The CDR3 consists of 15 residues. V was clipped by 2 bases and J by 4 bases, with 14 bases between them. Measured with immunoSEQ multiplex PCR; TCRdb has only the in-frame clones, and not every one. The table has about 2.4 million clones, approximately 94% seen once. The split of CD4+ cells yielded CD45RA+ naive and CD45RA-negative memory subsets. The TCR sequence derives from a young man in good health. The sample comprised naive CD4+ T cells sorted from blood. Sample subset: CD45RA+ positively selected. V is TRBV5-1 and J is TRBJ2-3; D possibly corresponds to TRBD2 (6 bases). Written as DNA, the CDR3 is TGCGCCAGCAGCTTAGGAGGGATAACCTCAGATACGCAGTATTTT. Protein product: CASSLGGITSDTQYF. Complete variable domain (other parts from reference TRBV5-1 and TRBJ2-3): KAGVTQTPRYLIKTRGQQVTLSCSPISGHRSVSWYQQTPGQGLQFLFEYFSETQRNKGNFPGRFSGRQFSNSRSEMNVSTLELGDSALYLCASSLGGITSDTQYFGPGTRLTVL.